This T cell receptor beta chain came from a study of cytomegalovirus exposure and HLA in healthy donors. Study conclusions and caveats: With DRB1 most and HLA-C fewest, TCR association rates differed between HLA loci in a later analysis. Among donors in an Asian-associated ancestry cluster, a later analysis reportedly found fewer N-insertions than the approximately 670-donor mean.

Per germline, CDR1 LNHDA and CDR2 SQIVND (reference sequence). V was pared by 8 bases and J by 1 base, with 11 bases between. The CDR3 totals 14 residues. The primer mix had 60 Vbeta and 13 Jbeta primers. Repertoires were generated with immunoSEQ multiplex PCR, while TCRdb's copy carries only in-frame clones and drops some. Here the sample spans over 110,000 clones, approximately 78% being singletons. To note about this clone: The antigen is unknown.

This sequence was found in a woman between 35 and 50 years old in good health and CMV-seropositive. Input material: PBMCs. This chain uses TRBV19 with TRBJ2-2, with D perhaps TRBD1 (6 bases). The CDR3, as DNA: TGTGCCAGTGAACAGGGCAGGAACACCGGGGAGCTGTTTTTT. It encodes CASEQGRNTGELFF. Full variable domain (remainder filled in from reference TRBV19 and TRBJ2-2): DGGITQSPKYLFRKEGQNVTLSCEQNLNHDAMYWYRQDPGQGLRLIYYSQIVNDFQKGDIAEGYSVSREKKESFPLTVTSAQKNPTAFYLCASEQGRNTGELFFGEGSRLTVL.